Here is one T cell receptor beta chain with its context. Reverse transcription of about 0.5 to 1 ug RNA was carried out with random hexamers. With immunoSEQ multiplex PCR, TCR beta CDR3 was amplified across 54 Vbeta and 13 Jbeta. TCRdb re-called the immunoSEQ multiplex PCR reads through MiXCR, storing one row per CDR3 protein. The sample yields about 210,000 distinct CDR3 sequences, 94% seen once. This specimen belongs to a study of CD8 T cells in Susac syndrome. The wider study: The Susac syndrome patients were therapy-naive, on corticosteroids, or on intravenous immunoglobulin alone at blood draw.

From germline, CDR1 is SGHRS and CDR2 YFSETQ. The CDR3 length is 14 residues. Trimming stripped 2 bases from V and 3 bases from J, with 11 bases between. This sequence was found in a human donor with Susac syndrome. The chain combines TRBV5-1 with TRBJ2-5; weak D call: TRBD1 (6 bases). Sequenced sample: CD4+ T cells from PBMCs. The CDR3 here is CASSLAGQKETQYF. DNA of the CDR3: TGCGCCAGCAGCTTAGCCGGACAGAAAGAGACCCAGTACTTC. The whole variable domain, filled in from reference TRBV5-1 and TRBJ2-5, reads KAGVTQTPRYLIKTRGQQVTLSCSPISGHRSVSWYQQTPGQGLQFLFEYFSETQRNKGNFPGRFSGRQFSNSRSEMNVSTLELGDSALYLCASSLAGQKETQYFGPGTRLLVL.